Sequencing of this T cell receptor (beta chain) was carried out in a study of T cells in Graves' hyperthyroidism and ophthalmopathy. Of note for this clonotype: The antigen is undetermined.

The study's findings and limits: Stable hyperthyroidism was separated from ophthalmopathy by a model based on 13 V-J features.

Participants, patients aged 18 to 65, had newly diagnosed hyperthyroidism with a duration under 2 months. The CDR3 runs to 14 residues. Trimming cost V 2 bases and J 2 bases, with 11 bases left between them. Germline V gene sequence: CDR1 SGHRS, CDR2 YFSETQ. Amplification of TCR beta CDR3 regions was performed using RNA transcripts as template. TCR CDR3 regions were first amplified by RT-PCR with HTBI primers. TCRdb recomputed calls from the multiplex PCR reads with MiXCR, one row per CDR3 protein. The sample consists of a few hundred thousand distinct CDR3 sequences, roughly 14% of them appearing once.

Specimen: blood. This receptor was identified in a man aged 30 to 45 with Graves' hyperthyroidism that later progressed to Graves' ophthalmopathy. V usage is TRBV5-1 and J usage is TRBJ2-7, with D possibly TRBD2 on 6 matching bases. CDR3 amino acids: CASSFGGKTYEQYF. CDR3 coding DNA: TGCGCCAGCAGCTTTGGGGGGAAAACCTACGAGCAGTACTTC.